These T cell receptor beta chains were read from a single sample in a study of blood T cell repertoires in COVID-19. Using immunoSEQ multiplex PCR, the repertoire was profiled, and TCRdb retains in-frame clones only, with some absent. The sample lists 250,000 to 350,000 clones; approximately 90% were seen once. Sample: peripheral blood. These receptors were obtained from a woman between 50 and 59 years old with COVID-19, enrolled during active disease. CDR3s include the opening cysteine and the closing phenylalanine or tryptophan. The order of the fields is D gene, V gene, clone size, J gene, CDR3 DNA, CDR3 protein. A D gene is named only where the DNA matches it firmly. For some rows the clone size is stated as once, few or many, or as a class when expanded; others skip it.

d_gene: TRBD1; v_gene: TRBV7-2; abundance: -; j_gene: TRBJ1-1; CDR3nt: TGTGCCAGCAGCTTTCAGGGGGGAGACACTGAAGCTTTCTTT; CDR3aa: CASSFQGGDTEAFF
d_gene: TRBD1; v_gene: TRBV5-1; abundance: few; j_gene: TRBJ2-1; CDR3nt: TGCGCCAGCAGGAGGACAGGGGATCTCCATGAGCAGTTCTTC; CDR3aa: CASRRTGDLHEQFF
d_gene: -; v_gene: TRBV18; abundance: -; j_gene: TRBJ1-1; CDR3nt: TGTGCCAGCTCACCACTAGGCTCCCAGGGCGGTGGTGAAGCTTTCTTT; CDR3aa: CASSPLGSQGGGEAFF
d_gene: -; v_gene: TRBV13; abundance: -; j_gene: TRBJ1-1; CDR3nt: TGTGCCAGCAGCCCTACGTCGGGTTACACTGAAGCTTTCTTT; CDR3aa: CASSPTSGYTEAFF
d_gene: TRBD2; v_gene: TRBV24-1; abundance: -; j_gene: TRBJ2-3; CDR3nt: TGTGCCACCAGTGACCCCCGGGAGGGCACAGATACGCAGTATTTT; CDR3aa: CATSDPREGTDTQYF
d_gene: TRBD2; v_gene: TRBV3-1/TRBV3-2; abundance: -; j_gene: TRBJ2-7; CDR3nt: TGTGCCAGCAGCCATTTTACTAGCGGGAGGGCCGAGTACTTC; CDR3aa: CASSHFTSGRAEYF
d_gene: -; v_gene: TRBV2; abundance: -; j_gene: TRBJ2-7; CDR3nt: TGTGCCAGCAGCACGGGACTTCCCACCTACGAGCAGTACTTC; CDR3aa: CASSTGLPTYEQYF
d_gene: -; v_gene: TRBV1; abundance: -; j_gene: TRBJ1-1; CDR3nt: TGCACCAGCAGCCAAGATCCTTTCCCTAACACTGAAGCTTTCTTT; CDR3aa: CTSSQDPFPNTEAFF
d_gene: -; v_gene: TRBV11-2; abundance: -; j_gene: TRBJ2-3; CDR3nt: TGTGCCAGCAGCTTAGAGGTGGCCCGCACAGATACGCAGTATTTT; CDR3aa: CASSLEVARTDTQYF
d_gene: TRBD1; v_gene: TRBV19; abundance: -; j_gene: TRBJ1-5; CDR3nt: TGTGCCACCCGGGAAGGGGGCTTCCGGGATCAGCCCCAGCATTTT; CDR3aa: CATREGGFRDQPQHF
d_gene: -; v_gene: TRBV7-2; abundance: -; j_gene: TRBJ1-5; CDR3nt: TGTGCCAGCAGCTTCGACAGTAGCAATCAGCCCCAGCATTTT; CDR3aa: CASSFDSSNQPQHF
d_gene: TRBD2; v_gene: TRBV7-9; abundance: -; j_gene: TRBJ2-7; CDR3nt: TGTGCCAGCAGCTTAGGGGGCGGGAGGCCCTCCTACGAGCAGTACTTC; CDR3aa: CASSLGGGRPSYEQYF
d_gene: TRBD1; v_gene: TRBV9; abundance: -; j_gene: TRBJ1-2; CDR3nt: TGTGCCAGCAGCGCCTGGGACAGGGAATATGGCTACACCTTC; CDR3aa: CASSAWDREYGYTF
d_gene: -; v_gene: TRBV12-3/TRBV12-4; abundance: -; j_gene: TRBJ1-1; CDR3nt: TGTGCCAGCAGCCGACAGGACACTGAAGCTTTCTTT; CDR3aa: CASSRQDTEAFF
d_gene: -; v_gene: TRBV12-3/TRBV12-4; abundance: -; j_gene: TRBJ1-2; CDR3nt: TGTGCCAGCAGTTTGGAGAGTAACTATGGCTACACCTTC; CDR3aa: CASSLESNYGYTF
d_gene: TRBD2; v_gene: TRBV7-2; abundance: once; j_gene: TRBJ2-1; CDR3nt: TGTGCCAGCAGCTCCCGACTAGCGGGAGCCCGGAGCTCCTACAATGAGCAGTTCTTC; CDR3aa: CASSSRLAGARSSYNEQFF
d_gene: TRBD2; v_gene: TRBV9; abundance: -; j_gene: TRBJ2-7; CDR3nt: TGTGCCAGCAGCGTCTCGGGACTAGCGGGAGTTAAGTACGAGCAGTACTTC; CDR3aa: CASSVSGLAGVKYEQYF
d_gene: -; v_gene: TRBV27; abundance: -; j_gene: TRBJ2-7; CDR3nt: TGTGCCAGCAGCCCAGAGGACTTATTCTACGAGCAGTACTTC; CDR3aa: CASSPEDLFYEQYF
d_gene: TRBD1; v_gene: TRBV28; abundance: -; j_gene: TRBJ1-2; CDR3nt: TGTGCCAGCAGTTATGGGGACAGGGCCTATGGCTACACCTTC; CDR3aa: CASSYGDRAYGYTF
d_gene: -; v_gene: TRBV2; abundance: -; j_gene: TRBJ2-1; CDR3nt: TGTGCCAGCAGTGAGGGTGCTAGCATTAGCAATGAGCAGTTCTTC; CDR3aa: CASSEGASISNEQFF
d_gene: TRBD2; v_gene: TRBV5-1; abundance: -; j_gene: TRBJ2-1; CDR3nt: TGCGCCAGCAGCTTTCCCCCTTCGGGGGGTAGCTCCTACAATGAGCAGTTCTTC; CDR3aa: CASSFPPSGGSSYNEQFF
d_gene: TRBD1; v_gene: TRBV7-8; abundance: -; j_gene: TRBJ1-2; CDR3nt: TGTGCCAGCAGCTTAGACGTGACAGGGGACTATGGCTACACCTTC; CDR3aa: CASSLDVTGDYGYTF
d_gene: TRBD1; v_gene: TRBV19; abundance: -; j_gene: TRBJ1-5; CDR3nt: TGTGCCAGTTCCCCCGACAGGGGGAGAGGGCAGCCCCAGCATTTT; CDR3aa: CASSPDRGRGQPQHF
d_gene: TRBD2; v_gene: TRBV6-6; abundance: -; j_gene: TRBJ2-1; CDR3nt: TGTGCCAGCAGTTACTCGAAACTAGCGGGATTTAGTGAGCAGTTCTTC; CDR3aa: CASSYSKLAGFSEQFF
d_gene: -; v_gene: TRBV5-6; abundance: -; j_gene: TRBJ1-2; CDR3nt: TGTGCCAGCAGCCGGAGTCCAGGGAACTATGGCTACACCTTC; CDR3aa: CASSRSPGNYGYTF
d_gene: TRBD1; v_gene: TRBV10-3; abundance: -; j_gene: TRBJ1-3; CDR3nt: TGTGCCATCAGCCAGGGACAGGCTGGAAACACCATATATTTT; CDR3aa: CAISQGQAGNTIYF
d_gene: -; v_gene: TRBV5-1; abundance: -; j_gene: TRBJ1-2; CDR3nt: TGCGCCAGCAGCTTGCGGGAGGACAGCGCTAACTATGGCTACACCTTC; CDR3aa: CASSLREDSANYGYTF
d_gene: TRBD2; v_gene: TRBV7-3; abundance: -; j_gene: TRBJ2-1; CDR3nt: TGTGCCAGCAGCTCCACTAGCGGGAGAGAGCAGTTCTTC; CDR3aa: CASSSTSGREQFF